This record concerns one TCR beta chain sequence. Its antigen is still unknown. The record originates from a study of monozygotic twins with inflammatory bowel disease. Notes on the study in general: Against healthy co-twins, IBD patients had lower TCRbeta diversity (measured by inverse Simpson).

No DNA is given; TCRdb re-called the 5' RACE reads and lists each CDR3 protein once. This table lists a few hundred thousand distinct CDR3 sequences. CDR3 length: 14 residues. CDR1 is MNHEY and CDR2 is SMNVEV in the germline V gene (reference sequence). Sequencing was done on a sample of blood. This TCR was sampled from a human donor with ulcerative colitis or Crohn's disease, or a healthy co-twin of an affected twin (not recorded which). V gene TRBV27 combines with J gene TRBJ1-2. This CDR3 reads CASSRSGVSYGYTF.